This TCR beta chain came from a study of human T cells and chemical hapten exposure. TCRdb re-derived calls from the RACE reads in MiXCR, one entry per CDR3 protein. Among just under 350,000 distinct CDR3 sequences, roughly 6.9% were seen once, and the ten largest hold approximately 8%. The time point is: patch test 1, 2 weeks after DPC sensitization. The treatment is: therapeutic diphenylcyclopropenone sensitization with weekly scalp DPC. This clonotype has ten or more counts. The CDR3 is 15 residues long. Germline CDR1 and CDR2: SEHNR and FQNEAQ (reference sequence). V shed 5 bases and J shed 6 bases, with 18 bases lying between them.

Source: whole blood, taken in connection with sensitization to the hapten diphenylcyclopropenone (DPC). This clonotype originated in a young woman with alopecia areata. Some clones in this sample may be carry-over from other donors' samples. This chain joins TRBV7-9 and TRBJ2-3; the D is unclear. This chain's CDR3 is CASSPQRGFPDTQYF. The CDR3 nucleotides read TGTGCCAGCAGCCCACAACGTGGATTCCCGGATACGCAGTATTTT.